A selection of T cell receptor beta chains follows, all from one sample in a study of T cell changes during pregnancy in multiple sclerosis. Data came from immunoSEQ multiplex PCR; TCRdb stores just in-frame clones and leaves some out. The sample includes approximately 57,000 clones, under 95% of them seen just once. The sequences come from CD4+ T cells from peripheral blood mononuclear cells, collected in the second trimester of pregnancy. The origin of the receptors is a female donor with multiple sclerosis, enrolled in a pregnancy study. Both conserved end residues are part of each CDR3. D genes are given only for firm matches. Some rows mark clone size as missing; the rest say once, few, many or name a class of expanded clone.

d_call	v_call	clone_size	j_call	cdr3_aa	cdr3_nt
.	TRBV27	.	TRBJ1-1	CASSPLGGGGPTEAFF	TGTGCCAGCAGCCCCCTAGGGGGGGGAGGCCCCACTGAAGCTTTCTTT
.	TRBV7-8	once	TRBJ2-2	CASSITGATTGELFF	TGTGCCAGCAGCATAACAGGAGCAACCACCGGGGAGCTGTTTTTT
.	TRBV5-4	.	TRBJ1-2	CASSSLNRDGYTF	TGTGCCAGCAGCTCGCTAAACAGGGATGGCTACACCTTC
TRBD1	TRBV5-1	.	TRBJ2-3	CASSSLRTGGDADTQYF	TGCGCCAGCAGCTCCCTTAGGACAGGGGGCGACGCAGATACGCAGTATTTT
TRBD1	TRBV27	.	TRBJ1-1	CASSSPGQGAGGTEAFF	TGTGCCAGCAGTTCTCCAGGACAGGGGGCAGGGGGCACTGAAGCTTTCTTT
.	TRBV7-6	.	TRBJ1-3	CASSLYATGPGNTIYF	TGTGCCAGCAGCCTTTACGCAACAGGGCCTGGAAACACCATATATTTT
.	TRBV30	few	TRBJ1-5	CAWSPSNQPQHF	TGTGCCTGGAGTCCGAGCAATCAGCCCCAGCATTTT
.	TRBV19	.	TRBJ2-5	CASSIPRERGQETQYF	TGTGCCAGTAGTATTCCCCGGGAGAGAGGCCAAGAGACCCAGTACTTC
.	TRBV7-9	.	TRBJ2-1	CASSRRESGEQFF	TGTGCCAGCAGCCGCCGAGAGAGCGGAGAGCAGTTCTTC
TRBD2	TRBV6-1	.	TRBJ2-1	CASSDTSGSVDEQFF	TGTGCCAGCAGTGACACTAGCGGGAGTGTTGATGAGCAGTTCTTC
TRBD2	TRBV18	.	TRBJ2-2	CASSPREGTGELFF	TGTGCCAGCTCACCTAGGGAGGGCACCGGGGAGCTGTTTTTT
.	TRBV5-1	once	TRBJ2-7	CASSLGGGTGHPRTSEQYF	TGCGCCAGCAGCTTGGGAGGTGGGACGGGACATCCCCGTACGTCCGAGCAGTACTTC
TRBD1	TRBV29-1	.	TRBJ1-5	CSVGQAINQPQHF	TGCAGCGTGGGACAGGCGATCAATCAGCCCCAGCATTTT
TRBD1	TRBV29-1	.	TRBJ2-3	CSVSPPGQGAYTQYF	TGCAGCGTCAGCCCCCCGGGACAGGGGGCTTATACGCAGTATTTT
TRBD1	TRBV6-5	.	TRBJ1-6	CASSMGQYNSPLHF	TGTGCCAGCAGTATGGGACAGTATAATTCACCCCTCCACTTT
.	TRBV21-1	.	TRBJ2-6	CASSKGRQQGAPCSGANVLTF	TGTGCCAGCAGCAAAGGGCGACAACAGGGGGCGCCGTGCTCTGGGGCCAACGTCCTGACTTTC
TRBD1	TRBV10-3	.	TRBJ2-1	CAIKRAPGQVDNEQFF	TGTGCCATCAAAAGAGCTCCGGGACAGGTCGACAATGAGCAGTTCTTC
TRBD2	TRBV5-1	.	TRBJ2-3	CASSPGLAGISTDTQYF	TGCGCCAGCAGCCCTGGACTAGCGGGCATTTCCACAGATACGCAGTATTTT
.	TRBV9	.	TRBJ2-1	CASSVGSIRDYNEQFF	TGTGCCAGCAGCGTAGGGTCGATCCGAGATTACAATGAGCAGTTCTTC
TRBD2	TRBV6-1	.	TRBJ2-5	CASRRGEGSETQYF	TGTGCCAGCCGGCGGGGGGAGGGATCGGAGACCCAGTACTTC
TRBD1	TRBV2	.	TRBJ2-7	CASKSRDRVYEQYF	TGTGCCAGCAAGTCCCGGGACAGGGTCTACGAGCAGTACTTC
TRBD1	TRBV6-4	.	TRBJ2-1	CASSLDRGPYEQFF	TGTGCCAGCAGTCTGGACAGGGGCCCTTATGAGCAGTTCTTC
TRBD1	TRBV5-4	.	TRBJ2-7	CASSRETGVHEQYF	TGTGCCAGCAGCCGAGAGACAGGGGTCCACGAGCAGTACTTC
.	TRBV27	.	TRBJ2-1	CASSFGQRPYNEQFF	TGTGCCAGCAGTTTTGGACAACGGCCCTACAATGAGCAGTTCTTC
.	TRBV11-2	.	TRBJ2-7	CASSLMWQGSHEQYF	TGTGCCAGCAGCTTAATGTGGCAGGGATCCCACGAGCAGTACTTC
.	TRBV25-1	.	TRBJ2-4	CASSAAGFIQYF	TGTGCCAGCAGTGCGGCCGGGTTCATTCAGTACTTC
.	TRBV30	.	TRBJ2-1	CAWSRGSHNEQFF	TGTGCCTGGAGTAGGGGTTCCCACAATGAGCAGTTCTTC
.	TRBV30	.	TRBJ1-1	CAWSGDGGRATGNTEAFF	TGTGCCTGGAGTGGAGATGGGGGCAGGGCCACGGGGAACACTGAAGCTTTCTTT
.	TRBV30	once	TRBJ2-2	CAWRPGLLTGELFF	TGTGCCTGGAGACCTGGACTCCTAACCGGGGAGCTGTTTTTT
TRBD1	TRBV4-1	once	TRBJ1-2	CASTGAVGEGYTF	TGCGCCAGTACAGGGGCCGTCGGTGAAGGCTACACCTTC
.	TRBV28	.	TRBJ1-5	CASIVGVGNQPQHF	TGTGCCAGCATCGTCGGGGTAGGTAATCAGCCCCAGCATTTT
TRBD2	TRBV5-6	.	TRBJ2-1	CASSPGLAGLYNEQFF	TGTGCCAGCAGCCCCGGACTAGCGGGACTCTACAATGAGCAGTTCTTC
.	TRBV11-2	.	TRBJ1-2	CASSLTGLYGYTF	TGTGCCAGCAGCTTAACAGGTCTCTATGGCTACACCTTC
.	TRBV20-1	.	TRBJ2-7	CSAGERGQDF	TGCAGTGCTGGTGAAAGGGGTCAGGACTTC
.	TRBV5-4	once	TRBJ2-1	CASSAGQLNEQFF	TGTGCCAGCAGCGCCGGACAACTCAATGAGCAGTTCTTC
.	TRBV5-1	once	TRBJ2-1	CASSYHGDNYNEQFF	TGCGCCAGCAGCTACCACGGCGACAATTACAATGAGCAGTTCTTC
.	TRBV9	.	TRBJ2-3	CASSSNPRHRLTDTQYF	TGTGCCAGCAGCTCAAACCCTAGGCACAGACTAACAGATACGCAGTATTTT
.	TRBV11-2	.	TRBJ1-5	CASSFEDSEMLSNQPQHF	TGTGCCAGCAGCTTCGAAGACTCGGAAATGCTTAGCAATCAGCCCCAGCATTTT